This TCR beta chain originates from a study of T cells after posttransplantation cyclophosphamide (dated by TCRdb to the mid-2010s). In the study overall: Using TRB sequencing, the study followed how the T cell repertoire rebuilt after myeloablative bone marrow transplantation with posttransplantation cyclophosphamide given as GVHD prophylaxis. Antigen receptor sequencing was done on samples from a few dozen PTCy-treated patients and from approximately 17 related bone marrow donors of those patients. TRB sequencing was performed on blood from all 34 PTCy patients with 1-year posttransplant specimens. TRB sequencing was also done on up to roughly 3 additional blood samples from 2 to 5.2 years after transplant in 3 patients, and on pretransplant blood from several patients. Because TRA and TRB clonality correlated tightly in fewer than ten samples, the subsequent TCR analyses were limited to TRB only. Public TRB sequences were compared against a database of over 3,000 sequences linked to responses to pathogens, tumor antigens, self-antigens and alloantigens.

The sample's treatment or condition label is to be understood as: high-dose cyclophosphamide on days +3 and +4 as single-agent GVHD prophylaxis. PTCy patients received busulfan and fludarabine conditioning, a related or unrelated marrow graft, and cyclophosphamide on days +3 and +4. PTCy-treated patients came from a prospective multi-institutional clinical trial. Peripheral blood and bone marrow mononuclear cells were isolated by Ficoll-Hypaque density centrifugation and cryopreserved. Overall study results and their limits: Across 45 patients, recipient CMV seropositivity and CMV reactivation were highly associated with TRB clonality; PTCy diversity was similar to CNI/methotrexate controls. Donor-recipient similarity was low at 1-2 months but rose over the first year, and later blood repertoires were often dominated by donor CD8+ memory clones. The TRB repertoires of T cells infiltrating skin or the GI tract showed only limited overlap with the TRB repertoires found in blood.

TRB sequencing was run on genomic DNA with either the immunoSEQ assay at survey resolution or the hsTCRB kit. Per the authors' processing: The immunoSEQ software handled the initial read processing, while the LymphoSeq R package was used for the repertoire analyses. For each TRB dataset, clonality was calculated as 1 minus normalized Shannon entropy, and the Gini coefficient was computed as well. Phenotypes of unsorted samples were inferred by mapping TRB sequences from sorted subsets of the recipient or donor onto the same recipient's unsorted samples. TCRdb limited this immuneACCESS table to in-frame rearrangements with V and J called. A share of clones is missing; checked studies link under half to unresolved V genes, and the rest is unexplained. The V and J calls and clone size are taken from that table; D and trimming were inferred from the DNA. The table records about 5,400 clones for this sample, and not one of them appears only once. About a sixth of the sample belongs to the ten largest clones.

Taken from the germline V gene, the CDR1 and CDR2 loops are SGHTA and FQGNSA. V drops 5 bases and J drops 0 bases, leaving 15 bases in between. The CDR3 numbers 16 residues from cysteine through phenylalanine. The retained sequence is limited to the CDR3, 48 bases, with the frame set at the first base. This clone was detected many times. Its target antigen remains unknown. There are no base qualities to consult, and no much larger clone falls within one base. The receptor's source is a female patient in her 30s who received an allogeneic stem cell transplant from an unrelated donor, was CMV-positive, and had acute and chronic GVHD. After a transplant, some T cells may be of graft donor origin. The specimen was PBMCs, collected after allogeneic stem cell transplant with posttransplant cyclophosphamide. The V and J segments used are TRBV7-2 and TRBJ2-3; the best D guess is TRBD1, with 6 bases matching. The CDR3 region reads CASSPRGRPSTDTQYF. The bases are TGTGCCAGCAGCCCCAGGGGTAGGCCGAGCACAGATACGCAGTATTTT.